This T cell receptor (beta chain) was retrieved from a study of CD8 T cells in ankylosing spondylitis. In the case of this clonotype: Its antigen is currently unknown.

Findings and caveats of the study: Within matched ankylosing spondylitis synovial fluid, disease-linked clones were reportedly significantly enriched.

Each CDR3 protein is one row after TCRdb ran MiXCR on the 5' RACE reads. The sample includes 300,000 to 400,000 distinct CDR3 sequences, 20% of them seen just once. V shed 0 bases, J shed 7 bases, and the junction held 6 bases outside the gene matches. In germline, CDR1 is GTSNPN, CDR2 SVGIG (reference sequence). The CDR3 covers 14 residues. The sample was blood, either unsorted or a sorted T cell fraction (not recorded which). The TCR sequence derives from a male donor with ankylosing spondylitis or in good health (not recorded which). The rearrangement uses TRBV30 and TRBJ1-5, with 7 bases matching TRBD1. Here the CDR3 DNA reads TGTGCCTGGAGTGTAGAGGGGGCTGAACAGCCCCAGCATTTT. Protein product: CAWSVEGAEQPQHF.